This is a list of T cell receptor beta chains from one sample in a study of cytomegalovirus exposure and HLA in healthy donors. The table came from immunoSEQ multiplex PCR; TCRdb's copy has only in-frame clones and leaves some out. The listing contains approximately 79,000 clones. Sequences were obtained from PBMCs. These TCRs come from a man between 35 and 55 years old in good health and CMV-seronegative. Each CDR3 is given with its conserved first and last residue. The D gene is left open where the match is weak. Clone size appears in some rows only: once, few, many, or a class for an expanded clone.

CDR3	DNA	J	D	size	V	length
CASSIRGQTQETQYF	TGTGCCAGTAGTATCCGGGGACAGACCCAAGAGACCCAGTACTTC	TRBJ2-5	TRBD1	-	TRBV19	15
CASSLYTGPQHF	TGTGCCAGCAGTCTCTACACGGGGCCCCAGCATTTT	TRBJ1-5	-	-	TRBV28	12
CASRPLGDLGRGETQYF	TGTGCCAGCAGGCCCCTAGGGGACCTAGGGAGGGGCGAGACCCAGTACTTC	TRBJ2-5	TRBD2	-	TRBV25-1	17
CASSYDLQSSSYEQYF	TGTGCCAGCAGCTACGACCTACAGAGTTCCTCCTACGAGCAGTACTTC	TRBJ2-7	-	-	TRBV5-4	16
CASRSLGAGANVLTF	TGTGCCAGCAGATCATTGGGGGCCGGGGCCAACGTCCTGACTTTC	TRBJ2-6	-	medium-sized	TRBV27	15
CASSPYYRQGEGVVNTEAFF	TGCGCCAGCAGCCCCTACTATCGACAGGGGGAGGGTGTGGTGAACACTGAAGCTTTCTTT	TRBJ1-1	TRBD1	-	TRBV5-1	20
CASSLVVTGSYEQYF	TGTGCCAGCAGCTTAGTGGTGACGGGGAGTTACGAGCAGTACTTC	TRBJ2-7	-	-	TRBV7-8	15
CASSVKGGTQYF	TGTGCCAGCAGTGTTAAAGGCGGTACGCAGTATTTT	TRBJ2-3	-	-	TRBV6-1	12
CASSRQGDNYGYTF	TGTGCCAGTAGTAGACAGGGGGACAACTATGGCTACACCTTC	TRBJ1-2	TRBD1	-	TRBV19	14
CASSASGSSYEQYF	TGCGCCAGCAGTGCTAGCGGGAGCTCCTACGAGCAGTACTTC	TRBJ2-7	TRBD2	-	TRBV10-1	14
CASERGPGEKLFF	TGTGCCAGCGAGCGGGGTCCGGGGGAAAAACTGTTTTTT	TRBJ1-4	-	-	TRBV25-1	13
CASSLVNSPLHF	TGTGCCAGCAGTCTAGTTAATTCACCCCTCCACTTT	TRBJ1-6	-	-	TRBV6-5	12